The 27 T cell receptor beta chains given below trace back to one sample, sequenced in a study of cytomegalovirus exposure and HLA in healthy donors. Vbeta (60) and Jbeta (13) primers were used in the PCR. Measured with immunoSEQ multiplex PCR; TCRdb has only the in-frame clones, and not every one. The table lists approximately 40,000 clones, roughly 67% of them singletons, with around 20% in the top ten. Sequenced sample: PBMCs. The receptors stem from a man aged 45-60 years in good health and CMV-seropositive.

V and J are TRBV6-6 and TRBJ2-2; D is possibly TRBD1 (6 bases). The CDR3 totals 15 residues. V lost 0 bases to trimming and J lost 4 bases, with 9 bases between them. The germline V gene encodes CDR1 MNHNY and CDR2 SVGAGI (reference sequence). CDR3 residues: CASSYSGARTGELFF. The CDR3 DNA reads TGTGCCAGCAGTTACTCGGGGGCGCGCACCGGGGAGCTGTTTTTT.

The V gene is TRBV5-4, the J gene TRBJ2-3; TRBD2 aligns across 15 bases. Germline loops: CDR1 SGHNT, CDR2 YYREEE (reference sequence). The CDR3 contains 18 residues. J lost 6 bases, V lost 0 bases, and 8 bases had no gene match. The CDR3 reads CASSLGGLAGGISDTQYF. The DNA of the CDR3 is TGTGCCAGCAGCTTGGGAGGACTAGCGGGGGGGATATCGGATACGCAGTATTTT.

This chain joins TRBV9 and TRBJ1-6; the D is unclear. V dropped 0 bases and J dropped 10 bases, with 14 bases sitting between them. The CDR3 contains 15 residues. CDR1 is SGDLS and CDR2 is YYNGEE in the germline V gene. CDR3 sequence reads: CASSVGGTAISPLHF. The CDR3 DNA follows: TGTGCCAGCAGCGTAGGAGGAACGGCCATCTCACCCCTCCACTTT.

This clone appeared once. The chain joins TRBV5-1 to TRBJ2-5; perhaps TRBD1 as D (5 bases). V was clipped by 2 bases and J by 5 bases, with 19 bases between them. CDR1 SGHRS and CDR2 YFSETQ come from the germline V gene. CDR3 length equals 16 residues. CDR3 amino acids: CASSLGTGRNEETQYF. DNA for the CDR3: TGCGCCAGCAGCTTAGGAACAGGCAGGAATGAGGAGACCCAGTACTTC.

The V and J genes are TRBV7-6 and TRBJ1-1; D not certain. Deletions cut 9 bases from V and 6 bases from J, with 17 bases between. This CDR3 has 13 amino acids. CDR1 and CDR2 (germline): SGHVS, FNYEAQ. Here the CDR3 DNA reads TGTGCCAGTGCTGGTCCGGCGGGCGCTGAAGCTTTCTTT. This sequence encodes CASAGPAGAEAFF.

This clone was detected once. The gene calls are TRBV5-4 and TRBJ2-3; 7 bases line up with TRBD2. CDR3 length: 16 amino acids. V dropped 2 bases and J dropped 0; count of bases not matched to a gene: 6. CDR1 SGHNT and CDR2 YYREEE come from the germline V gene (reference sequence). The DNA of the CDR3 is TGTGCCAGCAGCTTTGGACTAGTTGTGAGCACAGATACGCAGTATTTT. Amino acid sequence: CASSFGLVVSTDTQYF.

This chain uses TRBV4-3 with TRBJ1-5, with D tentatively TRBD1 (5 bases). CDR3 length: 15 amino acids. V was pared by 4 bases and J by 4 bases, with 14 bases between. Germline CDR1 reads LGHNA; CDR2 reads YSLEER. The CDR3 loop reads CASSLLPGGNQPQHF. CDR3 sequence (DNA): TGCGCCAGCAGCCTTTTACCCGGGGGGAATCAGCCCCAGCATTTT.

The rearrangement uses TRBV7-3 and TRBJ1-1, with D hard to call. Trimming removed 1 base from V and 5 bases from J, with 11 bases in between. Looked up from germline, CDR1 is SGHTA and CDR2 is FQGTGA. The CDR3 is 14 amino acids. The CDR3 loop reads CASSLRAAGTEAFF. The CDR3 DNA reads TGTGCCAGCAGCTTAAGGGCCGCGGGGACTGAAGCTTTCTTT.

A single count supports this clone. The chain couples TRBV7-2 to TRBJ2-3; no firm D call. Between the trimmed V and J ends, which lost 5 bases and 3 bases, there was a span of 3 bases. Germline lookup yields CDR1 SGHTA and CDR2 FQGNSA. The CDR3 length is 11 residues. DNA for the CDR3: TGTGCCAGCAGCGCGACAGATACGCAGTATTTT. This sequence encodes CASSATDTQYF.

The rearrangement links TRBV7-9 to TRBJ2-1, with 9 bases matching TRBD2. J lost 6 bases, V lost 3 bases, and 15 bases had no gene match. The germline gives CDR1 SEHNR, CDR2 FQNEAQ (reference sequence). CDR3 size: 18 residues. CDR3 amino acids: CASSFAVPSGAYRNEQFF. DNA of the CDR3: TGTGCCAGCAGCTTCGCGGTTCCTAGCGGGGCTTATCGCAATGAGCAGTTCTTC.

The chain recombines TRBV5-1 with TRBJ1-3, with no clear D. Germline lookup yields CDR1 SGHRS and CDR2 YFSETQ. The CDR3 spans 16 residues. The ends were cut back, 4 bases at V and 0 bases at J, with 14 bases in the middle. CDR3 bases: TGCGCCAGCAGCCACCGCCTAGGAGGCTCTGGAAACACCATATATTTT. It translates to CASSHRLGGSGNTIYF.

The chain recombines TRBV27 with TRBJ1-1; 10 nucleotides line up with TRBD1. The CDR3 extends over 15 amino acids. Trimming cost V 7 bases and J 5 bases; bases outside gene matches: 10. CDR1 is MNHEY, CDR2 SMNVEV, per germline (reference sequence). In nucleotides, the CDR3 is TGTGCCAGCACCGTTACGACAGGGGGCAGGACTGAAGCTTTCTTT. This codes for CASTVTTGGRTEAFF.

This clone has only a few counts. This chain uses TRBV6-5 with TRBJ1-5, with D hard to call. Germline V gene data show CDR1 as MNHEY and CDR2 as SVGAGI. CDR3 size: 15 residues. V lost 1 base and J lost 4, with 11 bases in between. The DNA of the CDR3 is TGTGCCAGCAGTTACTACTCAGGCGCGAATCAGCCCCAGCATTTT. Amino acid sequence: CASSYYSGANQPQHF.

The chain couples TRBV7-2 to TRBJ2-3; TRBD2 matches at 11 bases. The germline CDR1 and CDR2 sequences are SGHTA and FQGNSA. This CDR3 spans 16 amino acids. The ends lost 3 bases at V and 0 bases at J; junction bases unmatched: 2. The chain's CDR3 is CASSFGLAGSTDTQYF. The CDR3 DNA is TGTGCCAGCAGCTTTGGACTAGCGGGTAGCACAGATACGCAGTATTTT.

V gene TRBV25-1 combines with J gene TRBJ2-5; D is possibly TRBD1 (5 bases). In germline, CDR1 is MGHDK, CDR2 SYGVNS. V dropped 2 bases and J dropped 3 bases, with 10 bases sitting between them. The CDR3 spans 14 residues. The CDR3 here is CASSETGSKETQYF. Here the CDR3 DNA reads TGTGCCAGCAGTGAAACAGGCAGTAAAGAGACCCAGTACTTC.

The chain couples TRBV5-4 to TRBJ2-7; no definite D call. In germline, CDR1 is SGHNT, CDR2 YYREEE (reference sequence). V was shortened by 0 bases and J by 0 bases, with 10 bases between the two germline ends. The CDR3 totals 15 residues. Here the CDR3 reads CASSLGAASSYEQYF. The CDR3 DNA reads TGTGCCAGCAGCTTGGGGGCTGCCAGCTCCTACGAGCAGTACTTC.

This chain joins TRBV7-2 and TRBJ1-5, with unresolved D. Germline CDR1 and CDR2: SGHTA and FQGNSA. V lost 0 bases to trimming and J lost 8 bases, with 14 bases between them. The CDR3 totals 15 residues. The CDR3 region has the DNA TGTGCCAGCAGCTTAGCGCCGGTGGGCATCGAGCCCCAGCATTTT. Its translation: CASSLAPVGIEPQHF.

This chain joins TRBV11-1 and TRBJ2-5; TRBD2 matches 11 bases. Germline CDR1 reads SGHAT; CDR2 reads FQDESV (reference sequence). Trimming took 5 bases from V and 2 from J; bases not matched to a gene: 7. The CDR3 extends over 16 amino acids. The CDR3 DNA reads TGTGCCAGCAGCCCACTAGCGGGGGCCGTACAAGAGACCCAGTACTTC. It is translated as CASSPLAGAVQETQYF.

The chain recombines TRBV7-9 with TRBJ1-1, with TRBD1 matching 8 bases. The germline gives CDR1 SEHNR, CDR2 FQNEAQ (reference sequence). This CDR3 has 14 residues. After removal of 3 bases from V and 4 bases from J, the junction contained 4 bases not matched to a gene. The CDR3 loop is CASSFQQGGTEAFF. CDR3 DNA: TGTGCCAGCAGCTTCCAACAGGGGGGCACTGAAGCTTTCTTT.

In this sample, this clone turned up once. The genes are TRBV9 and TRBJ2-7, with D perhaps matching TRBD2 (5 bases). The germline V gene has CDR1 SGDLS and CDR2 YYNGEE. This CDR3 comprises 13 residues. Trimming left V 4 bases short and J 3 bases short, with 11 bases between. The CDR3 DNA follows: TGTGCCAGCAGCCCCGCGGGTAGCTACGAGCAGTACTTC. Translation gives CASSPAGSYEQYF.

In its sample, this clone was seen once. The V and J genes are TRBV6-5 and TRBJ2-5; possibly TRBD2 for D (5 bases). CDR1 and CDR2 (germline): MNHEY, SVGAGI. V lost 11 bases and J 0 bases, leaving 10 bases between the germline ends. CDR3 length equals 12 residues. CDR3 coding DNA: TGTGCCGCAGGAGGACACCAAGAGACCCAGTACTTC. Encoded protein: CAAGGHQETQYF.

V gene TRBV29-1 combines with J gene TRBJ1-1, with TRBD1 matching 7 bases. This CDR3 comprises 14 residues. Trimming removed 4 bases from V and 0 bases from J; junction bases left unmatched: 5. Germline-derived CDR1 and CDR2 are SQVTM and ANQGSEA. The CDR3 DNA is TGCAGCGTTGCTGGACAGGCGATGAACACTGAAGCTTTCTTT. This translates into CSVAGQAMNTEAFF. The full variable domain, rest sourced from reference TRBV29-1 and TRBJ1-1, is SAVISQKPSRDICQRGTSLTIQCQVDSQVTMMFWYRQQPGQSLTLIATANQGSEATYESGFVIDKFPISRPNLTFSTLTVSNMSPEDSSIYLCSVAGQAMNTEAFFGQGTRLTVV.

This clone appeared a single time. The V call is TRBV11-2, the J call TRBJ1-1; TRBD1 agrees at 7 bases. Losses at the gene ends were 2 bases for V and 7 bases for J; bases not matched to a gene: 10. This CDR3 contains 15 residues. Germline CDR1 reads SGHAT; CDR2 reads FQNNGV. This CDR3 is CASSLTSNRGSEAFF. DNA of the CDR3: TGTGCCAGCAGCTTAACCTCCAACAGGGGCAGTGAAGCTTTCTTT.

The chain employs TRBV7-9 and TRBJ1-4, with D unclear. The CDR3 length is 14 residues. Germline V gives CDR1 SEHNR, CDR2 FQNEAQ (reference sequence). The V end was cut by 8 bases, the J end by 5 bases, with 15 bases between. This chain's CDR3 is CASVEGVGNEKLFF. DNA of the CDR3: TGTGCCAGCGTCGAGGGAGTCGGGAATGAAAAACTGTTTTTT.

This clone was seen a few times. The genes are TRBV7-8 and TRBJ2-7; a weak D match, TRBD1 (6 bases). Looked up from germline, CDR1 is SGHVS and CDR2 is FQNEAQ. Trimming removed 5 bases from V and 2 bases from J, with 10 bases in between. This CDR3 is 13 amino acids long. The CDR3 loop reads CASSEGQAYEQYF. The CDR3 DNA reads TGTGCCAGCAGCGAGGGACAAGCCTACGAGCAGTACTTC.

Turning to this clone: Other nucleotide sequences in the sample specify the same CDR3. For the CDR3, the DNA is TGTGCCAGCAGTGATCTGGGACAGGGCAATCAGCCCCAGCATTTT. It translates to CASSDLGQGNQPQHF. The chain has TRBV2 and TRBJ1-5, with TRBD1 matching over 8 bases. The CDR3 runs 15 residues. V was pared by 3 bases and J by 2 bases, with 3 bases of the junction left unmatched. Germline V gene lookup returns CDR1 SNHLY and CDR2 FYNNEI.

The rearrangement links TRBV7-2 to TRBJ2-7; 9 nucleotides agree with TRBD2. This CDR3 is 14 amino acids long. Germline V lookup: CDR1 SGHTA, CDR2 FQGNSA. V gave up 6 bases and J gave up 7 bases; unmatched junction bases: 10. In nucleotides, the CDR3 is TGTGCCAGCAGATATATAGCGGGGGCAGGGGAGCAGTACTTC. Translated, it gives CASRYIAGAGEQYF.